The following is a TCR beta chain sequence with its context. CD45RO negativity and positive selection for CCR7 defined naive CD8 cells, a population that excluded terminally differentiated effector memory CD45RA+ cells. All donors qualified as healthy HIV-negative adults and had experienced no recent acute infections or vaccinations. This specimen comes from a study of shared clonotypes between healthy human individuals. Study details: Three plates each covered CD4 naive and memory; CD8 naive two, CD8 memory one.

Measured with immunoSEQ multiplex PCR; TCRdb has only the in-frame clones, and not every one. The table has around 2,000,000 clones, approximately 94% seen once. The clonotype comes from a man between 18 and 29 years old in good health. The sequencing input was naive CD8+ T cells sorted from blood.

CDR3 sequence: CASSPSQEPQHF. As DNA, the CDR3 is TGTGCCAGCAGCCCCTCGCAGGAGCCCCAGCATTTT. This chain links TRBV16 with TRBJ1-5; D gene uncertain. CDR3 length: 12 residues. CDR1 and CDR2 (germline): KGHSY, FQNENV. Trimming took 4 bases from V and 8 from J, leaving 9 bases between them.